One and the same sample provided the 20 T cell receptor beta chains below, sequenced in a study of T cell responses to AZD1222 COVID-19 vaccine. Generated by immunoSEQ multiplex PCR, the TCRdb table keeps only in-frame clones and is missing some. This table has around 150,000 clones, roughly 94% appearing once. The sequencing used peripheral blood, collected on day 0 of AZD1222 vaccination. The receptors come from an adult in good health.

The chain carries TRBV7-6 and TRBJ1-3; no reliable D call. This CDR3 is 16 amino acids long. The V and J ends lost 0 bases and 4 bases respectively, with 13 bases between them. The V gene's germline CDR1 is SGHVS and CDR2 FNYEAQ. The CDR3 loop reads CASSLAQAVKGNTIYF. In nucleotides, the CDR3 is TGTGCCAGCAGCTTAGCGCAGGCCGTGAAGGGAAACACCATATATTTT.

This clone was observed a single time. V is TRBV7-3 and J is TRBJ2-3, with D perhaps matching TRBD2 (5 bases). The CDR3 runs to 14 residues. Germline values: CDR1 SGHTA, CDR2 FQGTGA. Trimming stripped 5 bases from V and 4 bases from J, with 13 bases between. The CDR3 DNA sequence: TGTGCCAGCAGCCCTGGGTTCGGGGCAGATACGCAGTATTTT. Translating it yields CASSPGFGADTQYF. The whole variable domain, remainder taken from reference TRBV7-3 and TRBJ2-3, is GAGVSQTPSNKVTEKGKYVELRCDPISGHTALYWYRQSLGQGPEFLIYFQGTGAADDSGLPNDRFFAVRPEGSVSTLKIQRTERGDSAVYLCASSPGFGADTQYFGPGTRLTVL.

A few counts support this clone. The chain recombines TRBV6-4 with TRBJ2-3, with D possibly TRBD2 on 6 matching bases. This CDR3 has 16 residues. Trimming cost V 3 bases and J 0 bases, with 13 bases left between them. Germline CDR1 is MRHNA and CDR2 is SNTAGT. This chain's CDR3 is CASSESASESTDTQYF. The DNA for the CDR3 is TGTGCCAGCAGTGAGTCGGCTAGCGAAAGCACAGATACGCAGTATTTT.

V and J are TRBV11-1 and TRBJ1-2, with 8 bases that match TRBD1. Germline CDR1 reads SGHAT; CDR2 reads FQDESV (reference sequence). The ends lost 6 bases at V and 8 bases at J; junction bases unmatched: 14. The CDR3 totals 15 residues. The CDR3 region has the DNA TGTGCCAGCAGTCGAGAGGGGACAGGCGCCGTGGGCTACACCTTC. Its translation is CASSREGTGAVGYTF.

The V gene is TRBV3-1 (or the pseudogene TRBV3-2), the J gene TRBJ2-2; possibly TRBD2 for D (5 bases). The CDR3 runs 16 residues. CDR1 and CDR2 (germline): LGHDT, YNNKEL (reference sequence). V was pared by 4 bases and J by 2 bases, with 14 bases between. CDR3 loop: CASSRVLGSNTGELFF. CDR3 nucleotide sequence: TGTGCCAGCAGCCGCGTTTTAGGGAGCAACACCGGGGAGCTGTTTTTT.

V is TRBV7-2 and J is TRBJ2-1; D is possibly TRBD2 (6 bases). This CDR3 is built from 13 residues. The V and J ends lost 8 bases and 4 bases respectively, with 12 bases between them. The germline CDR1 and CDR2 sequences are SGHTA and FQGNSA. CDR3 coding DNA: TGTGCCAGCGGCCCTCGGGGGTACAATGAGCAGTTCTTC. Amino acid sequence: CASGPRGYNEQFF.

The V call is TRBV6-1, the J call TRBJ1-4; TRBD1 might be the D (5 bases). The CDR3 spans 15 residues. V shed 2 bases and J shed 7 bases, with 14 bases lying between them. CDR1 is MNHNS and CDR2 is SASEGT in the germline V gene. The CDR3 region has the DNA TGTGCCAGCAGTGAAACCGGGGGTTACACTGAAAAACTGTTTTTT. It yields the protein CASSETGGYTEKLFF.

The rearrangement uses TRBV3-1 (or the pseudogene TRBV3-2) and TRBJ1-6; TRBD1 is a possible D gene (5 bases). This CDR3 region has 12 residues. Trimming stripped 7 bases from V and 14 bases from J, with 15 bases between. CDR1 and CDR2 (germline): LGHDT, YNNKEL (reference sequence). CDR3 region: CASMGDSQALHF. In nucleotides, the CDR3 is TGTGCCAGCATGGGGGACTCGCAAGCCCTCCACTTT.

V usage is TRBV5-5 and J usage is TRBJ1-2; D call uncertain. Germline CDR1 SGHKS, CDR2 YYEKEE (reference sequence). CDR3 length: 15 residues. With 5 bases removed from V and 3 bases from J, the gap between germline ends came to 17 bases. The CDR3 nucleotides are TGTGCCAGCAGGGCACGCGGTCAACGAGACTATGGCTACACCTTC. Its protein product is CASRARGQRDYGYTF.

The chain links TRBV12-3 or TRBV12-4 to TRBJ2-1, with unresolved D. The CDR3 is 11 residues long. Trimming removed 2 bases at V and 9 bases at J, with 5 bases between. CDR3 sequence (DNA): TGTGCCAGCAGTTTAATGAGTGAGCAGTTCTTC. Translation: CASSLMSEQFF.

The V call is TRBV6-4, the J call TRBJ2-1; TRBD2 matches 8 bases. In germline, CDR1 is MRHNA, CDR2 SNTAGT. This CDR3 spans 13 amino acids. With 8 bases clipped from V and 7 bases from J, the junction kept 7 bases outside the gene matches. The CDR3 coding sequence is TGTGCCAGCGCAGCGGGAGAAAGGAATGAGCAGTTCTTC. This gives the protein CASAAGERNEQFF.

This clone was picked up a small number of times. The V call is TRBV6-5, the J call TRBJ2-2; D ambiguous. Per the germline V gene, CDR1 is MNHEY and CDR2 is SVGAGI. V shed 7 bases and J shed 6 bases, with 15 bases lying between them. The CDR3 contains 14 residues. CDR3 loop: CASTPPEVSGELFF. Here the CDR3 DNA reads TGTGCCAGCACTCCACCCGAGGTCTCCGGGGAGCTGTTTTTT.

The chain joins TRBV2 to TRBJ2-3, with D tentatively TRBD1 or TRBD2 (5 bases each). Per the germline V gene, CDR1 is SNHLY and CDR2 is FYNNEI. Trimming removed 8 bases from V and 4 bases from J, with 19 bases in between. This CDR3 has 15 residues. CDR3 in DNA: TGTGCCAGCCCCGATCCGGGGTCGGGGCCAGATACGCAGTATTTT. Residues: CASPDPGSGPDTQYF.

The chain couples TRBV27 to TRBJ2-5, with D hard to call. Germline lookup yields CDR1 MNHEY and CDR2 SMNVEV (reference sequence). The length of the CDR3 is 19 residues. The V end was cut by 6 bases, the J end by 3 bases, with 29 bases between. CDR3 in DNA: TGTGCCAGCAGCCTCCTCCCCCGATTAAAGATGCCCTCAAAAGAGACCCAGTACTTC. This gives the protein CASSLLPRLKMPSKETQYF.

In regard to this clone: Distinct nucleotide sequences in the sample also encode this CDR3. The chain carries TRBV12-3 or TRBV12-4 and TRBJ2-2; D unclear. V lost 1 base to trimming and J lost 6 bases, with 3 bases between them. This CDR3 is built from 12 residues. The CDR3 loop reads CASSLGAGELFF. DNA for the CDR3: TGTGCCAGCAGTTTAGGTGCCGGGGAGCTGTTTTTT.

This chain connects TRBV28 to TRBJ2-1, with 8 bases lining up with TRBD2. The V and J ends lost 3 bases and 3 bases, in that order; junction bases with no gene match: 1. The germline V gene encodes CDR1 MDHEN and CDR2 SYDVKM. The CDR3 length is 14 residues. The CDR3, as DNA: TGTGCCAGCAGTTTTCTAGCGGGCTACAATGAGCAGTTCTTC. This sequence encodes CASSFLAGYNEQFF.

This chain links TRBV7-9 with TRBJ1-5; TRBD1 agrees at 7 bases. The CDR3 consists of 14 residues. The V gene's germline CDR1 is SEHNR and CDR2 FQNEAQ (reference sequence). V shed 3 bases and J 3 bases; nucleotides not matched to a gene: 2. The DNA for the CDR3 is TGTGCCAGCAGCTTGGGACAGTACAATCAGCCCCAGCATTTT. It is translated as CASSLGQYNQPQHF.

This chain uses TRBV10-3 with TRBJ1-1; 7 nucleotides agree with TRBD1. V lost 7 bases and J lost 0; bases outside the gene matches: 5. The CDR3 covers 14 residues. CDR1 is ENHRY, CDR2 SYGVKD, per germline. The CDR3: CAIKTGVLNTEAFF. CDR3 bases: TGTGCCATCAAAACAGGGGTATTGAACACTGAAGCTTTCTTT.

The CDR3 region has the DNA TGTGCCAGCAGTGTACTTTCCCCAGGGGGCCTCACTTCACCCCTCCACTTT. Its translation: CASSVLSPGGLTSPLHF. V and J are TRBV27 and TRBJ1-6, with 8 nucleotides matching TRBD1. Germline assignment: CDR1 MNHEY and CDR2 SMNVEV (reference sequence). J gave up 9 bases and V 5 bases, and 15 bases lay outside the gene matches. The CDR3 length is 17 residues.

The genes are TRBV28 and TRBJ2-5; D unclear. The germline CDR1 and CDR2 sequences are MDHEN and SYDVKM. The CDR3 runs to 14 residues. Trimming pared 3 bases from V and 4 bases from J, leaving 12 bases between. CDR3 residues: CASSFLRSSETQYF. For the CDR3, the DNA is TGTGCCAGCAGTTTTCTGAGGAGTTCAGAGACCCAGTACTTC.